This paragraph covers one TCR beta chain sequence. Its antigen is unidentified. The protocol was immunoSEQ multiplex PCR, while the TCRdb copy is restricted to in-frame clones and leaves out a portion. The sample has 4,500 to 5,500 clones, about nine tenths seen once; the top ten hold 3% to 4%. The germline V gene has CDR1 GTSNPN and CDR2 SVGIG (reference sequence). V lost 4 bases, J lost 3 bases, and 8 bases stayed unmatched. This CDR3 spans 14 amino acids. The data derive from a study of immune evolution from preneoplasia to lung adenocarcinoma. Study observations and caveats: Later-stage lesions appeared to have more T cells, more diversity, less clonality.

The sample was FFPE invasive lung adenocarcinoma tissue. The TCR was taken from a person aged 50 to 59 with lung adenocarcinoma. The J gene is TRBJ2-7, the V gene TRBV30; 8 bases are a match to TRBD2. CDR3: CAWIPPGGIYEQYF. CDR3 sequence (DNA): TGTGCCTGGATCCCCCCGGGAGGGATCTACGAGCAGTACTTC. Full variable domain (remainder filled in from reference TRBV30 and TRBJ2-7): SQTIHQWPATLVQPVGSPLSLECTVEGTSNPNLYWYRQAAGRGLQLLFYSVGIGQISSEVPQNLSASRPQDRQFILSSKKLLLSDSGFYLCAWIPPGGIYEQYFGPGTRLTVT.